The next 25 T cell receptor beta chains were all read from a single sample in a study of blood T cell repertoires in COVID-19. Clones were read by immunoSEQ multiplex PCR, and TCRdb kept only the in-frame ones, dropping some. The data hold about 340,000 clones, with 90% to 95% observed a single time. The sequenced sample was peripheral blood. Every receptor here comes from a woman under 30 who had recovered from COVID-19.

CDR3 loop: CATARREGRGEKLFF. The CDR3 nucleotides read TGTGCCACCGCCCGCCGGGAGGGTAGGGGAGAAAAACTGTTTTTT. The gene calls are TRBV15 and TRBJ1-4; D may be TRBD1 (5 bases). The CDR3 sequence is 15 residues long. The germline V and J ends were trimmed by 8 bases and 8 bases, with 21 bases remaining between them. Looked up from germline, CDR1 is LNHNV and CDR2 is YYDKDF (reference sequence). The complete variable domain, with remaining parts taken from reference TRBV15 and TRBJ1-4, reads DAMVIQNPRYQVTQFGKPVTLSCSQTLNHNVMYWYQQKSSQAPKLLFHYYDKDFNNEADTPDNFQSRRPNTSFCFLDIRSPGLGDTAMYLCATARREGRGEKLFFGSGTQLSVL.

The chain combines TRBV4-3 with TRBJ2-1; 10 bases line up with TRBD2. Trimming at V came to 1 base and at J to 4 bases, leaving 4 bases not matched to a gene. Germline CDR1 reads LGHNA; CDR2 reads YSLEER. The CDR3 is made up of 16 amino acids. CDR3 coding DNA: TGCGCCAGCAGCCAAGGACTAGCGGGTTATTACAATGAGCAGTTCTTC. Protein: CASSQGLAGYYNEQFF.

This sequence joins TRBV6-5 and TRBJ2-3, with a possible D match to TRBD1 (5 bases). The CDR3 is made up of 15 amino acids. Germline lookup yields CDR1 MNHEY and CDR2 SVGAGI. V was cut by 5 bases and J by 2 bases, with 14 bases left in between. CDR3 nucleotide sequence: TGTGCCAGCAGTCCCCAGGGTCCTAACACAGATACGCAGTATTTT. This codes for CASSPQGPNTDTQYF.

The rearrangement links TRBV6-5 to TRBJ1-2; 9 bases match TRBD1. Trimming took 8 bases from V and 4 from J; bases not matched to a gene: 11. This CDR3 spans 15 amino acids. The germline gives CDR1 MNHEY, CDR2 SVGAGI. CDR3 DNA sequence: TGTGCCAGCCTAGAACGGGACAGGGCTCCCTATGGCTACACCTTC. Protein sequence: CASLERDRAPYGYTF.

This chain uses TRBV5-6 with TRBJ2-4; the match to TRBD1 covers 8 bases. The ends lost 7 bases at V and 3 bases at J; junction bases unmatched: 3. This CDR3 has 13 amino acids. CDR1 is SGHDT and CDR2 is YYEEEE in the germline V gene. CDR3 sequence: CASGQGYKNIQYF. The DNA of the CDR3 is TGTGCCAGCGGACAGGGTTACAAAAACATTCAGTACTTC.

The V call is TRBV6-4, the J call TRBJ1-2, with D perhaps matching TRBD1 (6 bases). The V end was cut by 5 bases, the J end by 4 bases, with 11 bases between. Germline-derived CDR1 and CDR2 are MRHNA and SNTAGT. This CDR3 contains 13 residues. CDR3 nucleotide sequence: TGTGCCAGCAGTCGAACAGGGACCTATGGCTACACCTTC. Amino acid sequence: CASSRTGTYGYTF.

This clone was observed a single time. This chain connects TRBV12-5 to TRBJ1-2; possibly TRBD1 for D (5 bases). CDR1 and CDR2 (germline): LGHNT, FRNRAP. This CDR3 is built from 13 residues. V lost 1 base to trimming and J lost 8 bases, with 11 bases between them. The chain's CDR3 is CASGLATGLGYTF. As DNA, the CDR3 is TGTGCTAGTGGTTTGGCCACAGGATTGGGCTACACCTTC.

This clone was picked up a small number of times. The rearrangement links TRBV19 to TRBJ1-1, with D perhaps TRBD1 (5 bases). The length of the CDR3 is 15 residues. Per the germline V gene, CDR1 is LNHDA and CDR2 is SQIVND (reference sequence). The V and J ends lost 6 bases and 1 base respectively, with 15 bases between them. Here the CDR3 DNA reads TGTGCCAGTAGGGGGGGAAAGCTCTCGAACACTGAAGCTTTCTTT. This codes for CASRGGKLSNTEAFF.

This clone was observed once. This rearrangement joins TRBV20-1 to TRBJ2-1; 8 bases map to TRBD1. V dropped 3 bases and J dropped 4; count of bases not matched to a gene: 8. CDR1 and CDR2 from the germline V gene are DFQATT and SNEGSKA (reference sequence). The CDR3 extends over 15 amino acids. CDR3 in DNA: TGCAGTGCTAGTGGACAGGGTGGGGTTTACAATGAGCAGTTCTTC. Translating gives CSASGQGGVYNEQFF.

The V call is TRBV4-3, the J call TRBJ1-1, with 7 positions matching TRBD1. The trim removed 3 bases at V and 7 bases at J, leaving 8 bases unmatched. The CDR3 extends over 14 amino acids. CDR1 is LGHNA and CDR2 is YSLEER in the germline V gene. CDR3: CASSQARGQNEAFF. The CDR3 nucleotides are TGCGCCAGCAGCCAGGCAAGGGGGCAAAATGAAGCTTTCTTT.

Comment on this clone: At one end, the junction sequence differs from germline, possibly due to a read error. J is TRBJ2-3 and V is TRBV19, with 9 bases lining up with TRBD2. Germline V lookup: CDR1 LNHDA, CDR2 SQIVND (reference sequence). This CDR3 has 14 residues. The CDR3 reads CASSIAGVRDTQYF. The DNA for the CDR3 is TGTGCCAGTAGCATAGCGGGAGTACGAGATACGCAGTATTTT. Full variable domain (missing parts from reference TRBV19 and TRBJ2-3): DGGITQSPKYLFRKEGQNVTLSCEQNLNHDAMYWYRQDPGQGLRLIYYSQIVNDFQKGDIAEGYSVSREKKESFPLTVTSAQKNPTAFYLCASSIAGVRDTQYFGPGTRLTVL.

This sequence joins TRBV19 and TRBJ1-2; no clear D gene. The CDR3 spans 17 residues. V was clipped by 0 bases and J by 0 bases, with 14 bases between them. The germline V gene has CDR1 LNHDA and CDR2 SQIVND (reference sequence). Here the CDR3 DNA reads TGTGCCAGTAGTATAGAGGCCAGTTGGAGGTCTAACTATGGCTACACCTTC. Encoded protein: CASSIEASWRSNYGYTF.

V usage is TRBV28 and J usage is TRBJ1-2; TRBD1 matches at 9 bases. The CDR3 sequence is 15 residues long. From germline, CDR1 is MDHEN and CDR2 SYDVKM. The trim removed 2 bases at V and 8 bases at J, leaving 9 bases unmatched. The CDR3 DNA reads as TGTGCCAGCAGTTTAAACCCTTCGACAGGGGGAGGCTACACCTTC. Amino acid sequence: CASSLNPSTGGGYTF.

This clone has just one count. The rearrangement links TRBV7-9 to TRBJ2-7; D remains ambiguous. This CDR3 is 13 amino acids long. Trimming cost V 3 bases and J 3 bases, with 9 bases left between them. Germline CDR1 SEHNR, CDR2 FQNEAQ (reference sequence). CDR3 in DNA: TGTGCCAGCAGCTTCGGTACGAACTACGAGCAGTACGTC. This gives the protein CASSFGTNYEQYV.

The CDR3 sequence is CASSFGVQETQYF. As DNA, the CDR3 is TGCGCCAGCAGCTTCGGAGTCCAAGAGACCCAGTACTTC. The chain has TRBV5-1 and TRBJ2-5; no clear D gene. Trimming pared 2 bases from V and 1 base from J, leaving 6 bases between. The germline V gene has CDR1 SGHRS and CDR2 YFSETQ. The CDR3 consists of 13 residues.

In its sample, this clone was seen once. The V gene is TRBV7-8, the J gene TRBJ2-2, with 8 bases lining up with TRBD1. The CDR3 is 13 amino acids. V dropped 6 bases and J dropped 6; count of bases not matched to a gene: 3. The V gene's germline CDR1 is SGHVS and CDR2 FQNEAQ. The CDR3, as DNA: TGTGCCAGCAGGCCGACAGGGGCCGGGGAGCTGTTTTTT. Translated: CASRPTGAGELFF.

This clone came up a few times. This chain uses TRBV5-1 with TRBJ2-3; D is uncertain. Germline CDR1 is SGHRS and CDR2 is YFSETQ. This CDR3 has 13 residues. Trimming took off 4 bases at V and 0 bases at J, with 6 bases between the two ends. The CDR3 DNA is TGCGCCAGCAGCCCCACTAGCACAGATACGCAGTATTTT. Protein sequence: CASSPTSTDTQYF.

This clone was seen repeatedly, ten times or more. This sequence joins TRBV19 and TRBJ2-2, with D hard to call. Trimming took 6 bases from V and 5 from J, leaving 13 bases between them. The CDR3 is made up of 14 amino acids. Germline CDR1 and CDR2: LNHDA and SQIVND (reference sequence). CDR3 nucleotide sequence: TGTGCCAGTAGACCCCCCATGGAGACCGGGGAGCTGTTTTTT. It translates to CASRPPMETGELFF.

This clone was found once. V usage is TRBV6-5 and J usage is TRBJ1-1; no reliable D call. The germline V gene has CDR1 MNHEY and CDR2 SVGAGI. There are 14 residues in the CDR3. Trimming pared 0 bases from V and 11 bases from J, leaving 16 bases between. CDR3 sequence reads: CASSYSERTVGAFF. The CDR3 DNA reads TGTGCCAGCAGTTACTCGGAAAGGACTGTGGGGGCTTTCTTT.

The chain links TRBV18 to TRBJ2-7, with D maybe TRBD1 (5 bases). In germline, CDR1 is KGHSH, CDR2 LQKENI. There are 13 residues in the CDR3. Trimming shortened V by 3 bases and J by 3 bases, and 9 bases separated the two germline ends. The CDR3 is CASSPDSFYEQYV. Here the CDR3 DNA reads TGTGCCAGCTCACCTGACAGCTTCTACGAGCAGTACGTC.

The gene calls are TRBV5-4 and TRBJ2-3; 7 nucleotides line up with TRBD2. Germline trimming cut 0 bases from V and 5 bases from J; bases unmatched to any gene: 12. This CDR3 is built from 17 residues. CDR1 and CDR2 (germline): SGHNT, YYREEE (reference sequence). The CDR3 spells CASSLVYGRSLVDTQYF. The DNA of the CDR3 is TGTGCCAGCAGCTTGGTCTACGGGAGGTCACTCGTAGATACGCAGTATTTT.

This clone was detected once. The chain employs TRBV6-1 and TRBJ2-1; the D gene is possibly TRBD2 (5 bases). The CDR3 spans 18 residues. Trimming stripped 3 bases from V and 1 base from J, with 19 bases between. In germline, CDR1 is MNHNS, CDR2 SASEGT. The CDR3: CASSDLSLTRESYNEQFF. CDR3 nucleotides: TGTGCCAGCAGTGATCTCTCTCTAACTAGGGAGTCCTACAATGAGCAGTTCTTC.

The chain joins TRBV11-3 to TRBJ1-1, with a possible D match to TRBD1 (6 bases). Germline V CDR1 and CDR2: SGHNT, YENEEA. This CDR3 has 15 amino acids. Trimming removed 4 bases at V and 1 base at J, with 13 bases between. CDR3 amino acids: CASSSKRGWNTEAFF. The CDR3 DNA sequence: TGTGCCAGCAGCTCAAAGAGGGGGTGGAACACTGAAGCTTTCTTT.

This sequence joins TRBV24-1 and TRBJ2-6; D possibly corresponds to TRBD1 (6 bases). This CDR3 has 17 residues. The germline V gene encodes CDR1 KGHDR and CDR2 SFDVKD. V was pared by 3 bases and J by 0 bases, with 11 bases between. CDR3 coding DNA: TGTGCCACCAGTGATCGACGGACAGACTCTGGGGCCAACGTCCTGACTTTC. This codes for CATSDRRTDSGANVLTF.

The chain combines TRBV9 with TRBJ2-1, with TRBD2 as a possible D gene (5 bases). The CDR3 runs 16 residues. Deletions cut 0 bases from V and 5 bases from J, with 15 bases between. Germline V gene data show CDR1 as SGDLS and CDR2 as YYNGEE. This CDR3 is CASSVASGWVDNEQFF. The CDR3 DNA reads as TGTGCCAGCAGCGTAGCGTCGGGGTGGGTCGACAATGAGCAGTTCTTC.